These 7 T cell receptor beta chains came from one sample sequenced in a study of cytomegalovirus exposure and HLA in healthy donors. The PCR contained 60 Vbeta and 13 Jbeta primers. TCRdb's table, derived via immunoSEQ multiplex PCR, lists solely in-frame clones and lacks some. The repertoire holds roughly 110,000 clones, with over 65% as singletons. The sequenced sample consisted of PBMCs. These receptors came from a woman aged 18 to 35 in good health and CMV-seronegative.

V gene TRBV18 combines with J gene TRBJ1-5; 8 bases match TRBD1. Germline V gene data show CDR1 as KGHSH and CDR2 as LQKENI. With 3 bases clipped from V and 8 bases from J, the junction kept 9 bases outside the gene matches. The CDR3 sequence is 15 residues long. This CDR3 reads CASSPRTGTTEPQHF. In DNA, the CDR3 is TGTGCCAGCTCACCTCGGACAGGGACGACGGAGCCCCAGCATTTT.

The J gene is TRBJ1-5, the V gene TRBV5-6; 8 nucleotides align to TRBD1. This CDR3 region has 15 residues. The V segment lost 3 bases and the J segment 1 base; nucleotides outside the gene matches: 3. CDR1 SGHDT and CDR2 YYEEEE come from the germline V gene. Here the CDR3 reads CASSYRGKSNQPQHF. The CDR3 DNA sequence: TGTGCCAGCAGCTACAGGGGGAAAAGCAATCAGCCCCAGCATTTT. Complete variable domain (other parts from reference TRBV5-6 and TRBJ1-5): DAGVTQSPTHLIKTRGQQVTLRCSPKSGHDTVSWYQQALGQGPQFIFQYYEEEERQRGNFPDRFSGHQFPNYSSELNVNALLLGDSALYLCASSYRGKSNQPQHFGDGTRLSIL.

The V call is TRBV28, the J call TRBJ1-2, with D possibly matching TRBD1 (5 bases). The CDR3 has 14 amino acids. Germline loops: CDR1 MDHEN, CDR2 SYDVKM. V lost 3 bases to trimming and J lost 8 bases, with 16 bases between them. The CDR3 reads CASSFDPPTDGYTF. The DNA for the CDR3 is TGTGCCAGCAGTTTCGATCCACCGACAGACGGCTACACCTTC.

The V and J genes are TRBV28 and TRBJ1-1; the D is unclear. CDR1 is MDHEN, CDR2 SYDVKM, per germline. V lost 6 bases and J lost 3, with 8 bases in between. CDR3 size: 12 residues. In DNA form, the CDR3 reads TGTGCCAGCAGCGTGGAGGACACTGAAGCTTTCTTT. Protein product: CASSVEDTEAFF.

The chain links TRBV6-5 to TRBJ2-7; the D gene is possibly TRBD2 (6 bases). Trimming took off 3 bases at V and 4 bases at J, with 16 bases between the two ends. Germline values: CDR1 MNHEY, CDR2 SVGAGI. There are 15 residues in the CDR3. This chain's CDR3 is CASSYFGGKRYEQYF. DNA for the CDR3: TGTGCCAGCAGTTATTTCGGCGGGAAGAGGTACGAGCAGTACTTC.

CDR3 residues: CASSSNRVANEKLFF. CDR3 sequence (DNA): TGTGCCAGCAGTTCCAACAGGGTAGCTAATGAAAAACTGTTTTTT. V is TRBV27 and J is TRBJ1-4, with D tentatively TRBD1 (6 bases). The V and J ends lost 4 bases and 3 bases respectively, with 12 bases between them. Germline CDR1 is MNHEY and CDR2 is SMNVEV (reference sequence). The CDR3 has 15 residues. The full variable domain, its missing parts supplied by reference TRBV27 and TRBJ1-4, is EAQVTQNPRYLITVTGKKLTVTCSQNMNHEYMSWYRQDPGLGLRQIYYSMNVEVTDKGDVPEGYKVSRKEKRNFPLILESPSPNQTSLYFCASSSNRVANEKLFFGSGTQLSVL.

The chain is built from TRBV7-8 and TRBJ1-4; 10 nucleotides agree with TRBD1. The ends lost 5 bases at V and 4 bases at J; junction bases unmatched: 7. Germline loops: CDR1 SGHVS, CDR2 FQNEAQ. CDR3 length: 16 amino acids. CDR3 amino acids: CASSRQGALSNEKLFF. The CDR3 DNA sequence: TGTGCCAGCAGCCGACAGGGGGCGCTTAGTAATGAAAAACTGTTTTTT.